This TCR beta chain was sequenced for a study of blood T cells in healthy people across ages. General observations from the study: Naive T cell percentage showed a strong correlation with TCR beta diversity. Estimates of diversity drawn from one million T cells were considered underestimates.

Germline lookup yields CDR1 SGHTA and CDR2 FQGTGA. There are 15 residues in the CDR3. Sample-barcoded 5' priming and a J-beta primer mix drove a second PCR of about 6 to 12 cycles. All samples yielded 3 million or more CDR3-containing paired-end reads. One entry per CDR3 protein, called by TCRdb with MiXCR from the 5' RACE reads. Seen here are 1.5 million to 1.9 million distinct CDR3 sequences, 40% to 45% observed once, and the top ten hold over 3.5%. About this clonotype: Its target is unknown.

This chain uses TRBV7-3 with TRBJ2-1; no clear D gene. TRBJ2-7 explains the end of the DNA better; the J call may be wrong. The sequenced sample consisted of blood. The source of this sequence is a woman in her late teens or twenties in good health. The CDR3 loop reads CASSLEAASYNEQYF. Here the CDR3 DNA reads TGTGCCAGCAGCCTCGAAGCAGCCAGCTACAATGAGCAGTACTTC.